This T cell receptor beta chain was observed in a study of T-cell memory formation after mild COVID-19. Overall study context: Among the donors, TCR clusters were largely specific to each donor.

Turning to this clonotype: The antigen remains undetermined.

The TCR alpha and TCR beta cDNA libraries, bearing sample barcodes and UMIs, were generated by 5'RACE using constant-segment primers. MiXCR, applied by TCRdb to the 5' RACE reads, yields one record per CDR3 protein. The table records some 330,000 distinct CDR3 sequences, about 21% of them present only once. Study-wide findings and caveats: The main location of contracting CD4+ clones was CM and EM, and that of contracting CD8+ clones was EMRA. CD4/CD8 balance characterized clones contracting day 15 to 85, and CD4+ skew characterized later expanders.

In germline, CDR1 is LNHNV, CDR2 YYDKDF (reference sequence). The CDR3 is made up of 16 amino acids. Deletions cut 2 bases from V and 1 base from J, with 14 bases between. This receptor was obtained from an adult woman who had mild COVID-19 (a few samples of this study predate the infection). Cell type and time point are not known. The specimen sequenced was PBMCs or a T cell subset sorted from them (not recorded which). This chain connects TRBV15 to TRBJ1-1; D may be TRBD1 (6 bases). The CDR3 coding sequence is TGTGCCACCAGCAGATACCTAGGGGGGAGGAACACTGAAGCTTTCTTT. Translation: CATSRYLGGRNTEAFF. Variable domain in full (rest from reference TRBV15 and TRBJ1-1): DAMVIQNPRYQVTQFGKPVTLSCSQTLNHNVMYWYQQKSSQAPKLLFHYYDKDFNNEADTPDNFQSRRPNTSFCFLDIRSPGLGDTAMYLCATSRYLGGRNTEAFFGQGTRLTVV.